This T cell receptor (beta chain) was recovered during a study of blood T cells in healthy people across ages. This clonotype was observed a handful of times. From germline, CDR1 is SQVTM and CDR2 ANQGSEA. The CDR3 spans 14 residues. V was trimmed by 6 bases and J by 1 base, leaving 13 bases between them. PCR was performed a second time for about 7 to 11 cycles using a sample-barcoded 5' primer and a J-beta primer mix. TCRdb re-called the 5' RACE reads through MiXCR, storing one row per CDR3 protein. The sample yields roughly 2 million distinct CDR3 sequences, less than 50% seen once. The clonotype was recovered from a middle-aged woman in good health. Sequenced: blood. J is TRBJ2-4 and V is TRBV29-1, with D perhaps matching TRBD1 or TRBD2 (5 bases each). CDR3 region: CSVLRDAAKNIQYF. CDR3 nucleotides: TGCAGCGTGCTACGGGACGCCGCCAAAAACATTCAGTACTTC.